This T cell receptor beta chain derives from a study of CD8+ T cells in alopecia areata. Overall study findings and caveats: Mice showed clearer TCR sharing than patients did, a gap that was possibly HLA-related.

Sequencing relied on a cDNA template that was reverse transcribed from extracted RNA. Assay: immunoSEQ multiplex PCR; the TCRdb copy retains only in-frame clones and omits some. The table shows tens of thousands of clones, with 44% occurring only once. As for this clone: The target antigen is unknown.

It was from alopecia areata patients that lesional scalp punch biopsies and peripheral blood were collected. The sequenced sample was NKG2D-low CD8+ T cells sorted from blood. The clonotype comes from a human donor with alopecia areata.

This CDR3 is CASSLEGGSNQPQHF. CDR3 coding DNA: TGCGCCAGCAGCTTGGAAGGGGGTAGCAATCAGCCCCAGCATTTT. The chain links TRBV5-1 to TRBJ1-5, with a possible D match to TRBD1 (6 bases). Germline CDR1 reads SGHRS; CDR2 reads YFSETQ. CDR3 size: 15 residues. The V end lost 0 bases, the J end lost 0 bases, and 7 bases lay between the germline ends.